This T cell receptor (beta chain) emerged from a study of blood T cell repertoires in COVID-19. Study in general: Whether acute or convalescent, the COVID-19 samples came from the United States, Italy and Spain.

This CDR3 is 18 amino acids long. Germline V lookup: CDR1 SGHTA, CDR2 FQGNSA. Trimming took off 2 bases at V and 13 bases at J, with 27 bases between the two ends. Original processing notes: Using reference gene primer amplification, nucleated cell counts were estimated. Assay: immunoSEQ multiplex PCR; the TCRdb copy retains only in-frame clones and omits some. The V and J calls and clone size come from that table; D and trimming were worked out from the DNA. Of 250,000 to 350,000 clones listed, around 88% were seen once; the top ten hold about 6.1%. Participants' own reports of clinical history determined their cohort assignment. All recovered Cohort 3 donors got two negative PCRs, got clearance, or saw symptom resolution.

Sequencing input: PBMCs or T cells enriched from blood (not recorded which). The chain links TRBV7-2 to TRBJ1-6; D is unclear. This receptor was identified in a woman in her thirties or forties who had recovered from COVID-19. CDR3 protein: CASSLHRFAEVLIGPLHF. The CDR3 nucleotides are TGTGCCAGCAGCTTACATCGGTTCGCCGAGGTACTTATCGGCCCCCTCCACTTT.